One and the same sample provided the 8 T cell receptor beta chains below, sequenced in a study of blood T cell repertoires in COVID-19. Using immunoSEQ multiplex PCR, the repertoire was profiled, and TCRdb retains in-frame clones only, with some absent. This sample yields tens of thousands of clones, of which 82% are seen a single time; 5.5% to 7.5% belongs to the top ten. Source material: peripheral blood. The receptors come from a man aged 50 or older with active or convalescent COVID-19.

The rearrangement uses TRBV6-7 and TRBJ1-2; the D gene is possibly TRBD1 (6 bases). TRBV6-7 is an ORF; its function is uncertain. The CDR3 totals 16 residues. V was cut by 5 bases and J by 6 bases, with 22 bases left in between. The CDR3 coding sequence is TGTGCCAGCAGTCCGCACCAAGGGGGTTTAGAAGATGGCTACACCTTC. Translation: CASSPHQGGLEDGYTF.

The chain uses TRBV19 and TRBJ2-3, with D possibly being TRBD2 (5 bases). V lost 3 bases to trimming and J lost 6 bases, with 10 bases between them. The CDR3 covers 13 residues. Germline-derived CDR1 and CDR2 are LNHDA and SQIVND (reference sequence). The CDR3 loop is CASSMGVRDTQYF. The DNA for the CDR3 is TGTGCCAGTAGTATGGGAGTGCGTGATACGCAGTATTTT.

The genes are TRBV3-1 (or the pseudogene TRBV3-2) and TRBJ1-3; 7 bases fit TRBD1. Germline V gives CDR1 LGHDT, CDR2 YNNKEL (reference sequence). The CDR3 sequence is 17 residues long. V gave up 0 bases and J gave up 4 bases; unmatched junction bases: 9. The CDR3 sequence is CASSQETTGLGGNTIYF. DNA of the CDR3: TGTGCCAGCAGCCAAGAGACGACAGGGCTTGGAGGAAACACCATATATTTT.

V is TRBV7-2 and J is TRBJ2-4, with 7 bases fitting TRBD1. The CDR3 extends over 13 amino acids. Germline CDR1 is SGHTA and CDR2 is FQGNSA. Germline trimming cut 5 bases from V and 12 bases from J; bases unmatched to any gene: 10. CDR3 nucleotides: TGTGCCAGCAGCGTTTCGAGACAGGGAGCTCAGTACTTC. Translating it yields CASSVSRQGAQYF.

The gene calls are TRBV20-1 and TRBJ2-7; 9 nucleotides match TRBD1. Germline values: CDR1 DFQATT, CDR2 SNEGSKA (reference sequence). CDR3 size: 16 residues. The junction had 12 bases not matched to a gene; V was cut back by 4 bases and J by 2 bases. DNA of the CDR3: TGCAGTGCTACTGATTCCTTGGGGGACAGGGCCTACGAGCAGTACTTC. Translating gives CSATDSLGDRAYEQYF.

This chain links TRBV6-4 with TRBJ2-2, with no clear D. This CDR3 spans 14 amino acids. Germline lookup yields CDR1 MRHNA and CDR2 SNTAGT. Deletions cut 4 bases from V and 1 base from J, with 7 bases between. The CDR3 nucleotides are TGTGCCAGCAGTGCCCTATGGAACACCGGGGAGCTGTTTTTT. This codes for CASSALWNTGELFF.

V gene TRBV7-2 combines with J gene TRBJ1-5, with TRBD1 matching over 8 bases. The CDR3 loop spans 17 amino acids. The V segment lost 2 bases and the J segment 5 bases; nucleotides outside the gene matches: 11. Germline V CDR1 and CDR2: SGHTA, FQGNSA. CDR3 residues: CASSLLPGQGTDQPQHF. The CDR3 coding sequence is TGTGCCAGCAGCTTATTACCCGGACAGGGCACGGATCAGCCCCAGCATTTT.

The chain carries TRBV7-8 and TRBJ2-3; D gene uncertain. Trimming removed 4 bases from V and 0 bases from J, with 2 bases in between. The length of the CDR3 is 12 residues. Germline V CDR1 and CDR2: SGHVS, FQNEAQ. The CDR3 region has the DNA TGTGCCAGCAGCTCAAGCACAGATACGCAGTATTTT. Protein sequence: CASSSSTDTQYF.